The rows below give T cell receptor beta chains drawn from one sample of a study of cytomegalovirus exposure and HLA in healthy donors. Assay used: immunoSEQ multiplex PCR; TCRdb lists only in-frame clones, some missing. This repertoire comprises around 120,000 clones; its ten largest clones make up 3% to 4.5%. Material: PBMCs. The receptors shown here come from a man aged 18 to 35 in good health and CMV-seronegative. CDR3s include the opening cysteine and the closing phenylalanine or tryptophan.

V,CDR3
TRBV7-2,CASSFRSVGETQYF
TRBV5-5,CASRQQGSSFYEQYF
TRBV6-5,CASSPADGKQPQHF
TRBV15,CATSRVPVGQGETQYF
TRBV13,CASSRRGGGTHSYEQYF
TRBV7-2,CASSSQGATEAFF
TRBV10-2,CASSSLEPLFDEQFF
TRBV6-6,CASSYSAASYGYTF
TRBV6-5,CASTRTGPPGEQYF
TRBV4-2,CASSHLLAGGSTGELFF
TRBV19,CASSNPGLLTGELFF
TRBV18,CASSPPRVAAASTSYNEQFF
TRBV6-1,CASTIETGSPLHF
TRBV4-2,CASSQGGGGQETNGYTF
TRBV11-2,CASRATGGYGYTF
TRBV19,CASRLRPGLAGPLSGANVLTF
TRBV30,CAWSYLAGGLGGEQYF
TRBV28,CASSDLAGGFVEQFF
TRBV11-2,CASRSIAGGREQFF
TRBV7-9,CASRIPWGRDQPQHF
TRBV9,CASSPPSGSWYEQFF
TRBV18,CASSPQTGGAGETQYF
TRBV7-6,CASSLKAGGAASEQFF
TRBV10-2,CASSELKTQYF
TRBV4-1,CASSQDGEETQYF
TRBV18,CASSPGEHYGYTF
TRBV20-1,CSAPTDYEQYF
TRBV27,CATCPRTGSDEQFF
TRBV13,CASSLGGDQPQHF
TRBV27,CASSSALEGYEQYF
TRBV5-1,CASSSTGSYEQYF
TRBV25-1,CASSEVQGRGYTF
TRBV10-1,CAKITTGSTTDTQYF
TRBV27,CASSDRRTEAFF
TRBV19,CASSKIRDRVDQPQHF
TRBV5-1,CASSWGEASGQETQYF
TRBV23-1,CASSQSHLAGGNYGYTF
TRBV29-1,CSVEGGTRTPYEQYF
TRBV5-4,CASSPDRDITNYGYTF
TRBV11-2,CASSFDLGQNEKLFF
TRBV13,CASSSSVGTRNTEAFF
TRBV19,CASSHRLASYEQYF
TRBV5-4,CASSPGTTNVGETQYF
TRBV13,CASSLGGGVKGNQPQHF